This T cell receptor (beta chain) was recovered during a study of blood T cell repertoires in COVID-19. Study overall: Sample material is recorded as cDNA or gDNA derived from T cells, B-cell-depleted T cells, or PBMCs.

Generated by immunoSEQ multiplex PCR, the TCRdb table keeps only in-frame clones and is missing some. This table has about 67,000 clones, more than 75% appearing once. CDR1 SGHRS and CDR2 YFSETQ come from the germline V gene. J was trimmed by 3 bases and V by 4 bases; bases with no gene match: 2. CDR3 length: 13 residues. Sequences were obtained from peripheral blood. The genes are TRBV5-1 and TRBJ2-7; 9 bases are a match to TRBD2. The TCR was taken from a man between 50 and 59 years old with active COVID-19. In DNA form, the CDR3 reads TGCGCCAGCAGCAAAGCGGGGGGCTACGAGCAGTACTTC. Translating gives CASSKAGGYEQYF.